This T cell receptor beta chain was recorded in a study of cytomegalovirus exposure and HLA in healthy donors. As to this clone: At the DNA level, this CDR3 is encoded by other sequences in the same sample as well.

With 60 Vbeta and 13 Jbeta primers, the PCR was carried out. The assay was immunoSEQ multiplex PCR, and TCRdb's table has in-frame clones only and misses some. Among 150,000 to 200,000 clones listed, around 83% were seen once. CDR1 is LGHNA and CDR2 is YSLEER in the germline V gene. The V gene end was trimmed by 1 base and the J gene end by 2 bases; junction bases not matched to a gene: 5. The length of the CDR3 is 15 residues. The receptor comes from a man in his forties or fifties in good health and CMV-seropositive. This chain links TRBV4-3 with TRBJ2-7; 7 nucleotides line up with TRBD2. Sequenced input: PBMCs. The CDR3 nucleotides are TGCGCCAGCAGCCAAGGCGCTAGCGGAACCTACGAGCAGTACTTC. Protein sequence: CASSQGASGTYEQYF.